Below, 26 T cell receptor beta chains from the same sample are listed, as sequenced in a study of T cell repertoires in cytomegalovirus infection. TCRdb used MiXCR to reprocess the reads, holding one entry per CDR3 protein. The sample lists just over 450,000 distinct CDR3 sequences, under 45% occurring once. No antigen is known for these receptors. Sequencing used cultured PBMCs, obtained from culture after CMV antigen stimulation. Every receptor here comes from a human donor in good health (CMV status not recorded). Some clones in this sample may be carry-over from other donors' samples.

This chain uses TRBV10-3 with TRBJ1-1; D is unresolved. The germline V gene encodes CDR1 ENHRY and CDR2 SYGVKD. V was pared by 6 bases and J by 1 base, with 9 bases between. This CDR3 has 13 residues. The DNA for the CDR3 is TGTGCCATCAGAGAAGGTGGGAACACTGAAGCTTTCTTT. Residues: CAIREGGNTEAFF.

This clonotype was detected ten times or more. The chain carries TRBV7-2 and TRBJ2-7, with 10 bases aligning to TRBD1. J was trimmed by 4 bases and V by 5 bases; bases with no gene match: 2. The CDR3 contains 13 residues. CDR1 and CDR2 (germline): SGHTA, FQGNSA. CDR3 protein: CASSQDRGYEQYF. The CDR3 bases are TGTGCCAGCAGCCAGGACAGGGGGTACGAGCAGTACTTC.

This clonotype has a handful of counts. V gene TRBV4-3 combines with J gene TRBJ2-2; no reliable D call. The germline V gene has CDR1 LGHNA and CDR2 YSLEER. V lost 4 bases to trimming and J lost 1 base, with 19 bases between them. The CDR3 is made up of 18 amino acids. The CDR3 reads CASSLESPHPMNTGELFF. The CDR3 DNA is TGCGCCAGCAGCCTAGAGAGTCCACACCCCATGAACACCGGGGAGCTGTTTTTT.

The chain links TRBV12-3 or TRBV12-4 to TRBJ2-5; D not certain. The CDR3 totals 11 residues. Trimming took 3 bases from V and 5 from J, leaving 4 bases between them. The CDR3, as DNA: TGTGCCAGCAGTTTCGATGAGACCCAGTACTTC. Translation gives CASSFDETQYF.

In this sample, this clonotype turned up a few times. The chain combines TRBV11-2 with TRBJ2-7; 8 nucleotides match TRBD1. J gave up 5 bases and V 5 bases, and 5 bases lay outside the gene matches. Germline values: CDR1 SGHAT, CDR2 FQNNGV. There are 13 residues in the CDR3. In DNA form, the CDR3 reads TGTGCCAGCAGCGACAGGGGTTCCCACGAGCAGTACTTC. The encoded protein is CASSDRGSHEQYF. Full variable domain (outside the CDR3, taken from reference TRBV11-2 and TRBJ2-7): EAGVAQSPRYKIIEKRQSVAFWCNPISGHATLYWYQQILGQGPKLLIQFQNNGVVDDSQLPKDRFSAERLKGVDSTLKIQPAKLEDSAVYLCASSDRGSHEQYFGPGTRLTVT.

This clonotype was detected a few times. The rearrangement uses TRBV5-6 and TRBJ2-3; perhaps TRBD1 as D (6 bases). CDR3 length equals 16 residues. Trimming left V 2 bases short and J 6 bases short, with 19 bases between. Germline V lookup: CDR1 SGHDT, CDR2 YYEEEE. As DNA, the CDR3 is TGTGCCAGCAGCTTCTACGGCAGGGGATTCCTTGATACGCAGTATTTT. Translating it yields CASSFYGRGFLDTQYF.

This rearrangement joins TRBV6-8 to TRBJ1-3; D gene uncertain. Deletions cut 2 bases from V and 7 bases from J, with 9 bases between. This CDR3 has 13 residues. From germline, CDR1 is MNHGY and CDR2 SAAAGT. CDR3: CASSYDGGNTIYF. For the CDR3, the DNA is TGTGCCAGCAGTTACGACGGTGGGAACACCATATATTTT.

V is TRBV7-9 and J is TRBJ1-4; the D gene is possibly TRBD1 (5 bases). This CDR3 is built from 16 residues. Per germline, CDR1 SEHNR and CDR2 FQNEAQ (reference sequence). V shed 5 bases and J shed 5 bases, with 18 bases lying between them. The CDR3 sequence is CASSLNSRGRNEKLFF. CDR3 DNA sequence: TGTGCCAGCAGCCTAAACTCCCGGGGGAGAAATGAAAAACTGTTTTTT.

This clonotype was counted a few times. The chain links TRBV7-2 to TRBJ1-5; 8 bases match TRBD1. This CDR3 contains 15 residues. J gave up 5 bases and V 2 bases, and 5 bases lay outside the gene matches. CDR1 and CDR2 (germline): SGHTA, FQGNSA. The CDR3 protein is CASSLSGTGYQPQHF. The CDR3 coding sequence is TGTGCCAGCAGCTTATCCGGGACAGGTTATCAGCCCCAGCATTTT.

The chain carries TRBV11-2 and TRBJ1-1; D is undetermined. The CDR3 is 11 amino acids. CDR1 and CDR2 (germline): SGHAT, FQNNGV. Trimming pared 5 bases from V and 11 bases from J, leaving 12 bases between. The CDR3 spells CASSPPNAAFF. The CDR3 DNA sequence: TGTGCCAGCAGCCCCCCGAACGCGGCTTTCTTT.

The chain couples TRBV12-3 or TRBV12-4 to TRBJ2-3; 7 bases map to TRBD2. The CDR3 totals 13 residues. V was pared by 11 bases and J by 4 bases, with 9 bases of the junction left unmatched. The CDR3 loop is CAWGGDPPDTQYF. The CDR3 DNA follows: TGTGCCTGGGGGGGGGACCCCCCAGATACGCAGTATTTT.

CDR3 DNA: TGTGCCAGCAGCTGGAGACAGGGGCGCAATGAGCAGTTCTTC. Its protein is CASSWRQGRNEQFF. This chain joins TRBV7-2 and TRBJ2-1; TRBD1 matches at 8 bases. The CDR3 contains 14 residues. V dropped 4 bases and J dropped 6; count of bases not matched to a gene: 5. Per the germline V gene, CDR1 is SGHTA and CDR2 is FQGNSA.

This clonotype was seen only a few times. The V gene is TRBV12-3 or TRBV12-4, the J gene TRBJ2-1, with a possible D match to TRBD2 (7 bases). Trimming cost V 5 bases and J 5 bases, with 19 bases left between them. The CDR3 consists of 16 residues. The CDR3 is CASSVFGGGHDNEQFF. CDR3 in DNA: TGTGCCAGCAGTGTTTTTGGGGGGGGCCACGACAATGAGCAGTTCTTC.

This clonotype turned up a few times. CDR3 protein: CASSSPQGAIPTYEQYF. In DNA form, the CDR3 reads TGTGCCAGCAGTTCGCCACAGGGGGCGATCCCCACGTACGAGCAGTACTTC. The chain recombines TRBV6-2 or TRBV6-3 with TRBJ2-7; TRBD1 agrees at 9 bases. CDR1 and CDR2 from the germline V gene are MNHEY and SVGEGT. V trimming: 4 bases; J trimming: 4 bases; junction bases outside the gene matches: 14. The CDR3 spans 17 residues.

This clonotype was seen more than once but under ten times. This chain's CDR3 is CASSPLTGISTDTQYF. In nucleotides, the CDR3 is TGTGCCAGCAGCCCGCTGACAGGGATAAGCACAGATACGCAGTATTTT. The V gene is TRBV7-8, the J gene TRBJ2-3, with 7 bases matching TRBD1. The CDR3 has 16 amino acids. Germline CDR1 SGHVS, CDR2 FQNEAQ. V lost 5 bases and J lost 0; bases outside the gene matches: 8.

This clonotype was observed a handful of times. The J gene is TRBJ2-7, the V gene TRBV7-2, with 11 nucleotides matching TRBD2. V lost 2 bases, J lost 5 bases, and 5 bases stayed unmatched. The CDR3 has 15 residues. CDR1 SGHTA and CDR2 FQGNSA come from the germline V gene. The CDR3 sequence: CASSLFTSGGHEQYF. The CDR3 DNA reads as TGTGCCAGCAGCTTATTCACTAGCGGGGGCCACGAGCAGTACTTC.

This clonotype was recorded a few times. The genes are TRBV12-3 or TRBV12-4 and TRBJ2-3; D unclear. V gave up 6 bases and J gave up 7 bases, with 11 bases separating them. The CDR3 runs to 12 residues. CDR3 DNA: TGTGCCAGCAGCCGGACCCGTAATACGCAGTATTTT. Translated: CASSRTRNTQYF.

This clonotype was seen only a few times. The rearrangement joins TRBV7-2 to TRBJ1-5; D is unresolved. Germline values: CDR1 SGHTA, CDR2 FQGNSA. The CDR3 is made up of 12 amino acids. Trimming left V 5 bases short and J 6 bases short, with 8 bases between. CDR3 sequence reads: CASSRWGQPQHF. DNA for the CDR3: TGTGCCAGCAGCCGATGGGGTCAGCCCCAGCATTTT.

This clonotype was seen a few times. V and J are TRBV19 and TRBJ2-3, with TRBD2 matching 15 bases. The CDR3 loop spans 17 amino acids. Germline CDR1 reads LNHDA; CDR2 reads SQIVND (reference sequence). After removal of 3 bases from V and 1 base from J, the junction contained 2 bases not matched to a gene. The CDR3 loop is CASSIRTSGGGTDTQYF. CDR3 nucleotides: TGTGCCAGTAGTATTCGGACTAGCGGGGGGGGCACAGATACGCAGTATTTT.

The V call is TRBV5-1, the J call TRBJ2-2; D is uncertain. The length of the CDR3 is 15 residues. Trimming removed 0 bases from V and 7 bases from J, with 13 bases in between. Germline values: CDR1 SGHRS, CDR2 YFSETQ. In DNA form, the CDR3 reads TGCGCCAGCAGCTTGGGCCGTAGCCACCGCGGGGAGCTGTTTTTT. Encoded protein: CASSLGRSHRGELFF.

The CDR3 bases are TGTGCCAGCAGTTATACGAGCGGGGGGAATGAGCAGTTCTTC. It is translated as CASSYTSGGNEQFF. The rearrangement links TRBV6-2 or TRBV6-3 to TRBJ2-1; 9 bases are shared with TRBD2. Germline CDR1 is MNHEY and CDR2 is SVGEGT. After removal of 3 bases from V and 7 bases from J, the junction contained 4 bases not matched to a gene. The CDR3 loop spans 14 amino acids.

V usage is TRBV19 and J usage is TRBJ1-5; maybe TRBD1 (6 bases). The CDR3 consists of 15 residues. The germline CDR1 and CDR2 sequences are LNHDA and SQIVND (reference sequence). Trimming removed 7 bases from V and 4 bases from J, with 17 bases in between. The CDR3 protein is CASTRSWGANQPQHF. The CDR3 region has the DNA TGTGCCAGTACCCGGTCATGGGGGGCTAATCAGCCCCAGCATTTT.

The V and J genes are TRBV5-4 and TRBJ2-7; D is unresolved. The CDR3 consists of 15 residues. The V end was cut by 5 bases, the J end by 2 bases, with 17 bases between. Germline V gene data show CDR1 as SGHNT and CDR2 as YYREEE (reference sequence). The CDR3 loop reads CASSHRTAAPYEQYF. In DNA form, the CDR3 reads TGTGCCAGCAGTCATAGGACGGCCGCTCCCTACGAGCAGTACTTC. Based on the CDR3 plus reference TRBV5-4 and TRBJ2-7, the full variable domain is ETGVTQSPTHLIKTRGQQVTLRCSSQSGHNTVSWYQQALGQGPQFIFQYYREEENGRGNFPPRFSGLQFPNYSSELNVNALELDDSALYLCASSHRTAAPYEQYFGPGTRLTVT.

CDR3 nucleotide sequence: TGTGCCAGCAGCAAAAGGGGGAGGCCCTCCTACGAGCAGTACTTC. Its protein is CASSKRGRPSYEQYF. The chain recombines TRBV7-9 with TRBJ2-7; possibly TRBD1 or TRBD2 for D (6 bases each). The CDR3 spans 15 residues. Germline loops: CDR1 SEHNR, CDR2 FQNEAQ (reference sequence). V dropped 5 bases and J dropped 0 bases, with 14 bases sitting between them.

This clonotype was seen more than once but under ten times. Written as DNA, the CDR3 is TGCAGTGCTAGAGATAGAGTCCCCCCTAGCGGGAGGGTCTCCTACGAGCAGTACTTC. This codes for CSARDRVPPSGRVSYEQYF. The chain has TRBV20-1 and TRBJ2-7, with 12 bases that match TRBD2. Germline V lookup: CDR1 DFQATT, CDR2 SNEGSKA (reference sequence). The CDR3 loop spans 19 amino acids. V shed 0 bases, J shed 0 bases, and the junction held 12 bases outside the gene matches.

V is TRBV11-2 and J is TRBJ2-1, with 11 bases that match TRBD2. With 4 bases clipped from V and 4 bases from J, the junction kept 6 bases outside the gene matches. Germline CDR1 reads SGHAT; CDR2 reads FQNNGV. The CDR3 runs to 16 residues. CDR3 in amino acids: CASSSTGTSGYNEQFF. The CDR3 DNA reads TGTGCCAGCAGCTCAACCGGGACTAGCGGTTACAATGAGCAGTTCTTC.